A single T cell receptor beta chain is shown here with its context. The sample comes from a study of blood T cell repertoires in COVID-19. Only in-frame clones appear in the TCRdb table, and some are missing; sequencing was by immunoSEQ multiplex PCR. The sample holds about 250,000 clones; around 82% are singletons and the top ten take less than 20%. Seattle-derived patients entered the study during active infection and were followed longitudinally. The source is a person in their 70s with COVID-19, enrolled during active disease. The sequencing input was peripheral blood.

The CDR3 sequence is CASSSGLAGPPYTGELFF. The CDR3 nucleotides read TGTGCCAGCAGCTCGGGACTAGCGGGCCCCCCATACACCGGGGAGCTGTTTTTT. The chain links TRBV7-2 to TRBJ2-2; 12 positions agree with TRBD2. J lost 3 bases, V lost 4 bases, and 9 bases had no gene match. The CDR3 sequence is 18 residues long. Germline values: CDR1 SGHTA, CDR2 FQGNSA.